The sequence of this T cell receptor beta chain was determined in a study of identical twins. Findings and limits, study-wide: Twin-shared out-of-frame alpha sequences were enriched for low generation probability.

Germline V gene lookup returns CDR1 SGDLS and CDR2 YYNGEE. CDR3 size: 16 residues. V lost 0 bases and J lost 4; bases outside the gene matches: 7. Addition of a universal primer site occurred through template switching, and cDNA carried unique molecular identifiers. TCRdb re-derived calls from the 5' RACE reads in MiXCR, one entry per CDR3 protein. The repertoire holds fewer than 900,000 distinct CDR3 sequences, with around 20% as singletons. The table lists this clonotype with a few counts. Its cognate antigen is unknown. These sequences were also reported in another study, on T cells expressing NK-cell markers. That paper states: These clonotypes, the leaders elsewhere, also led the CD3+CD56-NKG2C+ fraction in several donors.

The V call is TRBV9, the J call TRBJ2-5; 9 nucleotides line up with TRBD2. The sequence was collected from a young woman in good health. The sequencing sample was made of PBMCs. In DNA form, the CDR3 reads TGTGCCAGCAGCGTAGGAGGTCTAGCGGGGAGAGAGACCCAGTACTTC. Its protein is CASSVGGLAGRETQYF.